Reported below is one TCR beta chain. The antigen is not known. Individual cDNA molecules were tagged with unique molecular identifiers, the study reported. TCRdb called the 5' RACE reads again in MiXCR, with one record for every CDR3 protein. The sample has about 55,000 distinct CDR3 sequences; around 14% are singletons. The source of the sample is a study of early T cells in non-severe SARS-CoV-2 infection. Study-wide background: The study sequenced bulk RNA from unsorted whole blood, with chains unpaired. General study points: The VDJdb matching leaned toward anti-spike CD8 responses and overlooked private and CD4 specificities.

The V segment lost 3 bases and the J segment 0 bases; nucleotides outside the gene matches: 2. The CDR3 extends over 14 amino acids. Looked up from germline, CDR1 is DFQATT and CDR2 is SNEGSKA (reference sequence). This rearrangement joins TRBV20-1 to TRBJ2-7; 10 bases are a match to TRBD1. The specimen was whole blood, collected at baseline. This receptor was obtained from an adult who was a healthcare worker with PCR-confirmed SARS-CoV-2 infection or an uninfected control (not recorded which). The CDR3 region is CSASDRGLSYEQYF. CDR3 bases: TGCAGTGCTAGTGACAGGGGGCTCTCCTACGAGCAGTACTTC.